The 21 T cell receptor beta chains in this list originate from one sample, sequenced in a study of cytomegalovirus exposure and HLA in healthy donors. It was with 60 Vbeta and 13 Jbeta primers that the PCR ran. Only in-frame clones appear in the TCRdb table, and some are missing; sequencing was by immunoSEQ multiplex PCR. The data show around 150,000 clones, 80% to 90% seen once. The sample was PBMCs. Source of these receptors: a man between 45 and 60 years old in good health and CMV-seropositive.

J is TRBJ1-2 and V is TRBV6-5; 7 nucleotides match TRBD1. This CDR3 contains 15 residues. Losses at the gene ends were 0 bases for V and 5 bases for J; bases not matched to a gene: 6. The germline V gene encodes CDR1 MNHEY and CDR2 SVGAGI. The CDR3 region has the DNA TGTGCCAGCAGTTACTCGAAGGGGGCTAGGTATGGCTACACCTTC. Protein sequence: CASSYSKGARYGYTF.

This clone was detected once. Other DNA sequences within the sample encode an identical CDR3. This rearrangement joins TRBV30 to TRBJ1-3; no firm D call. The CDR3 loop spans 12 amino acids. Germline values: CDR1 GTSNPN, CDR2 SVGIG (reference sequence). V gave up 3 bases and J gave up 1 base, with 4 bases separating them. The CDR3 sequence is CAWSLSGNTIYF. CDR3 nucleotides: TGTGCCTGGAGCTTATCTGGAAACACCATATATTTT.

The chain links TRBV18 to TRBJ1-1; TRBD1 aligns across 8 bases. The CDR3 has 13 amino acids. V lost 2 bases, J lost 13 bases, and 9 bases stayed unmatched. Germline CDR1 reads KGHSH; CDR2 reads LQKENI. The CDR3: CASSPGAGGIVFF. CDR3 in DNA: TGTGCCAGCTCACCAGGGGCAGGGGGCATTGTTTTCTTT.

The V call is TRBV29-1, the J call TRBJ2-1; D is ambiguous. The CDR3 runs 13 residues. CDR1 SQVTM and CDR2 ANQGSEA come from the germline V gene. V dropped 2 bases and J dropped 7 bases, with 12 bases sitting between them. The DNA for the CDR3 is TGCAGCGTTGAATTCAGAAGAGGAAATGAGCAGTTCTTC. Protein: CSVEFRRGNEQFF.

The gene calls are TRBV15 and TRBJ2-5, with 7 bases aligning to TRBD2. CDR3 length: 16 amino acids. J lost 5 bases, V lost 3 bases, and 12 bases had no gene match. The V gene's germline CDR1 is LNHNV and CDR2 YYDKDF (reference sequence). The CDR3 bases are TGTGCCACCAGCAGCGACGGACTAGTACGTCGGGAGACCCAGTACTTC. Protein product: CATSSDGLVRRETQYF. Filled out from reference TRBV15 and TRBJ2-5, the complete variable domain reads DAMVIQNPRYQVTQFGKPVTLSCSQTLNHNVMYWYQQKSSQAPKLLFHYYDKDFNNEADTPDNFQSRRPNTSFCFLDIRSPGLGDTAMYLCATSSDGLVRRETQYFGPGTRLLVL.

This chain connects TRBV9 to TRBJ1-2; possibly TRBD1 for D (6 bases). The germline V gene has CDR1 SGDLS and CDR2 YYNGEE. CDR3 size: 11 residues. V was trimmed by 4 bases and J by 11 bases, leaving 12 bases between them. The DNA for the CDR3 is TGTGCCAGCAGCCCCCAGGGGTTTTACACCTTC. It translates to CASSPQGFYTF.

This chain uses TRBV7-9 with TRBJ2-7, with 7 bases aligning to TRBD1. The CDR3 runs to 14 residues. Trimming at V came to 4 bases and at J to 3 bases, leaving 6 bases not matched to a gene. CDR1 and CDR2 from the germline V gene are SEHNR and FQNEAQ (reference sequence). Here the CDR3 reads CASSSRDRVYEQYF. Here the CDR3 DNA reads TGTGCCAGCAGCTCACGGGACAGAGTCTACGAGCAGTACTTC.

The CDR3 bases are TGTGCCAGCAGGAGTCGGGGCTACACCTTC. It encodes CASRSRGYTF. V is TRBV28 and J is TRBJ1-2; D is uncertain. The CDR3 covers 10 residues. CDR1 and CDR2 from the germline V gene are MDHEN and SYDVKM. The germline V and J ends were trimmed by 6 bases and 8 bases, with 7 bases remaining between them.

The chain has TRBV10-3 and TRBJ2-5, with 13 nucleotides matching TRBD2. Germline V gives CDR1 ENHRY, CDR2 SYGVKD. The CDR3 sequence is 18 residues long. J was trimmed by 2 bases and V by 5 bases; bases with no gene match: 11. CDR3 DNA: TGTGCCATCAGTAAAACTAGCGGGGGGGCCAAAGAACAAGAGACCCAGTACTTC. Residues: CAISKTSGGAKEQETQYF.

The chain couples TRBV10-3 to TRBJ2-7, with TRBD2 identical over 8 bases. The germline gives CDR1 ENHRY, CDR2 SYGVKD. The CDR3 consists of 13 residues. V trimming: 11 bases; J trimming: 7 bases; junction bases outside the gene matches: 13. The CDR3 here is CAVGGATTGEQYF. The CDR3 nucleotides are TGTGCCGTCGGGGGGGCCACCACCGGGGAGCAGTACTTC.

V and J are TRBV5-1 and TRBJ1-4, with D maybe TRBD1 (5 bases). In germline, CDR1 is SGHRS, CDR2 YFSETQ. Trimming pared 3 bases from V and 2 bases from J, leaving 14 bases between. The CDR3 runs to 16 residues. The CDR3 region has the DNA TGCGCCAGCAGCTCCTCGACAGCTGCGACTAATGAAAAACTGTTTTTT. This translates into CASSSSTAATNEKLFF.

The sample holds a few counts of this clone. V and J are TRBV6-5 and TRBJ2-5, with TRBD1 matching over 7 bases. The CDR3 contains 16 residues. The ends lost 0 bases at V and 5 bases at J; junction bases unmatched: 9. The germline V gene has CDR1 MNHEY and CDR2 SVGAGI. CDR3 amino acids: CASSYSWVGGVETQYF. The CDR3 DNA follows: TGTGCCAGCAGTTACTCGTGGGTAGGGGGCGTTGAGACCCAGTACTTC.

The chain links TRBV28 to TRBJ1-2; D not resolved. The germline CDR1 and CDR2 sequences are MDHEN and SYDVKM. The ends were cut back, 7 bases at V and 3 bases at J, with 9 bases in the middle. This CDR3 comprises 12 residues. The chain's CDR3 is CASNGGHYGYTF. Written as DNA, the CDR3 is TGTGCCAGCAACGGAGGACACTATGGCTACACCTTC.

The V and J genes are TRBV7-3 and TRBJ2-7; the D gene is possibly TRBD1 (7 bases). V shed 2 bases and J shed 4 bases, with 9 bases lying between them. This CDR3 is 13 amino acids long. CDR1 and CDR2 from the germline V gene are SGHTA and FQGTGA. CDR3 in amino acids: CASSLQGGYEQYF. CDR3 nucleotide sequence: TGTGCCAGCAGCTTACAGGGGGGTTACGAGCAGTACTTC.

The V gene is TRBV6-5, the J gene TRBJ2-1, with D possibly being TRBD2 (6 bases). V lost 2 bases and J 9 bases, leaving 11 bases between the germline ends. The CDR3 is 13 residues long. In germline, CDR1 is MNHEY, CDR2 SVGAGI. The CDR3 coding sequence is TGTGCCAGCAGTTACAGGCGGGAAGGTGAGCAGTTCTTC. This sequence encodes CASSYRREGEQFF.

The gene calls are TRBV5-1 and TRBJ1-2, with D unresolved. The CDR3 is 16 residues long. Deletions cut 5 bases from V and 0 bases from J, with 17 bases between. Germline values: CDR1 SGHRS, CDR2 YFSETQ. The CDR3 nucleotides are TGCGCCAGCAGGTCAATACAGCCGTCCGCTAACTATGGCTACACCTTC. Protein: CASRSIQPSANYGYTF.

This sequence joins TRBV5-6 and TRBJ2-7, with 8 bases that match TRBD2. Germline assignment: CDR1 SGHDT and CDR2 YYEEEE. The CDR3 consists of 15 residues. V lost 1 base to trimming and J lost 1 base; unmatched junction nucleotides: 4. The CDR3 is CASSLWGLGSYEQYF. The CDR3 DNA reads TGTGCCAGCAGCTTGTGGGGACTAGGATCCTACGAGCAGTACTTC.

The rearrangement uses TRBV6-5 and TRBJ1-1; tentatively, D is TRBD1 (6 bases). Looked up from germline, CDR1 is MNHEY and CDR2 is SVGAGI. This CDR3 comprises 14 residues. The germline V and J ends were trimmed by 0 bases and 5 bases, with 10 bases remaining between them. The CDR3 reads CASSYSQGKTEAFF. Here the CDR3 DNA reads TGTGCCAGCAGTTACTCTCAGGGGAAAACTGAAGCTTTCTTT.

The rearrangement links TRBV15 to TRBJ2-6, with TRBD2 identical over 7 bases. The CDR3 is 16 residues long. The germline V gene has CDR1 LNHNV and CDR2 YYDKDF (reference sequence). V gave up 5 bases and J gave up 0 bases; unmatched junction bases: 4. CDR3 DNA sequence: TGTGCCACCAGCCGAGGGGACTACTCTGGGGCCAACGTCCTGACTTTC. Protein: CATSRGDYSGANVLTF.

The CDR3 DNA follows: TGTGCCACTACCGGGACAATCTCGAACACTGAAGCTTTCTTT. Amino acid sequence: CATTGTISNTEAFF. The chain is built from TRBV19 and TRBJ1-1, with D perhaps matching TRBD1 (6 bases). Trimming took off 10 bases at V and 1 base at J, with 16 bases between the two ends. CDR1 and CDR2 from the germline V gene are LNHDA and SQIVND (reference sequence). This CDR3 comprises 14 residues.

The chain has TRBV5-1 and TRBJ2-1, with TRBD2 as a possible D gene (6 bases). Germline assignment: CDR1 SGHRS and CDR2 YFSETQ. V lost 4 bases to trimming and J lost 7 bases, with 15 bases between them. The CDR3 runs 14 residues. CDR3 residues: CASSQQTSSNEQFF. The CDR3 bases are TGCGCCAGCAGCCAACAGACTAGTTCAAATGAGCAGTTCTTC.